Listed below are T cell receptor beta chains from one sample, sequenced in a study of blood T cell repertoires in COVID-19. Method: immunoSEQ multiplex PCR; TCRdb's copy keeps in-frame clones and lacks some. Altogether about 300,000 clones are present, roughly 88% being singletons, with the ten largest covering around 1.6%. Sequencing was performed on peripheral blood. Receptor source: a woman aged 45-65 years with acute or convalescent COVID-19. CDR3s include the opening cysteine and the closing phenylalanine or tryptophan. The D gene is left open where the match is weak. Clone size is given for some rows only: seen once, a few or many times, or a class if the clone is expanded.

TRBV4-3	TRBJ2-7	TRBD1	.	CASSQGQGDEQYF	TGCGCCAGCAGCCAAGGGCAGGGGGACGAGCAGTACTTC
TRBV19	TRBJ2-7	TRBD2	.	CASSIALAGGPSSYEQYF	TGTGCCAGTAGTATAGCACTAGCGGGAGGACCGAGCTCCTACGAGCAGTACTTC
TRBV5-5	TRBJ2-7	.	.	CASSLILADSYEQYF	TGTGCCAGCAGCCTAATCCTAGCCGACTCCTACGAGCAGTACTTC
TRBV5-1	TRBJ2-5	TRBD1	few	CASSYSGTGAETQYF	TGCGCCAGCAGCTACTCCGGGACAGGAGCTGAGACCCAGTACTTC
TRBV4-1	TRBJ2-5	.	.	CASSPPRGLPYF	TGCGCCAGCAGCCCTCCCAGGGGTCTTCCGTACTTC
TRBV30	TRBJ1-5	.	.	CAWRHRADQPQHF	TGTGCCTGGAGGCACAGGGCGGATCAGCCCCAGCATTTT
TRBV2	TRBJ2-1	TRBD2	once	CASKPSGSEQFF	TGTGCCAGCAAGCCTAGCGGGAGTGAGCAGTTCTTC
TRBV7-2	TRBJ2-7	TRBD2	.	CASSLGPPSGRAGGEQYF	TGTGCCAGCAGCTTAGGACCCCCTAGCGGGAGGGCGGGCGGAGAGCAGTACTTC
TRBV6-2/TRBV6-3	TRBJ2-7	TRBD1	once	CASSWDRASYEQYF	TGTGCCAGCAGTTGGGACAGGGCCTCCTACGAGCAGTACTTC
TRBV7-2	TRBJ2-3	.	.	CASSLVAAQYF	TGTGCCAGCAGCTTAGTGGCAGCGCAGTATTTT
TRBV10-3	TRBJ2-2	TRBD1	.	CAIMDRAYGTGELFF	TGTGCCATCATGGACAGGGCTTATGGAACCGGGGAGCTGTTTTTT
TRBV9	TRBJ1-5	.	.	CASSVAGDSHQPQHF	TGTGCCAGCAGCGTAGCGGGGGACTCCCATCAGCCCCAGCATTTT